These T cell receptor beta chains were read from a single sample in a study of T cell responses to AZD1222 COVID-19 vaccine. Profiling relied on immunoSEQ multiplex PCR, and the TCRdb table lists in-frame clones only, not all of them. The sample shows 44,000 or so clones, 75% to 85% of them seen only once. Sample: peripheral blood, taken on day 0 of AZD1222 vaccination. The receptors derive from an adult in good health. The CDR3 runs from the conserved cysteine through the conserved F or W. A D gene is named only where the DNA matches it firmly. The size entry is marked missing in some rows and otherwise reads once, few, many or a size class.

>TRBD2|TRBV3-1/TRBV3-2|NA|TRBJ2-1
TGTGCCAGCAGCCAAGATAGCGGGAGGGCCGTTGAGCAGTTCTTC
CASSQDSGRAVEQFF
>NA|TRBV23-1|NA|TRBJ2-5
TGCGCCAGCAGTCAATCGGAGGATCCGGAGACCCAGTACTTC
CASSQSEDPETQYF
>NA|TRBV30|NA|TRBJ1-3
TGTGCCTGGAGACGGGAGAGCTCTGGAAACACCATATATTTT
CAWRRESSGNTIYF
>NA|TRBV7-6|few|TRBJ1-6
TGTGCCAGCAGCTTATGGGGTTCACCCCTCCACTTT
CASSLWGSPLHF
>NA|TRBV2|NA|TRBJ2-2
TGTGCCAGCAGTGACGGTGTGGACACCGGGGAGCTGTTTTTT
CASSDGVDTGELFF
>NA|TRBV5-1|NA|TRBJ2-1
TGCGCCAGCAGCTGGCAGGGCGGCTCCTACAATGAGCAGTTCTTC
CASSWQGGSYNEQFF
>NA|TRBV23-1|NA|TRBJ1-6
TGCGCCAGCAGTTCGGACAGATCCTATAATTCACCCCTCCACTTT
CASSSDRSYNSPLHF
>TRBD1|TRBV9|NA|TRBJ1-2
TGTGCCAGCAGCGTTGACACAGGGGGAGGCTACACCTTC
CASSVDTGGGYTF
>TRBD1|TRBV3-1/TRBV3-2|NA|TRBJ2-5
TGTGCCAGCGGACAGGGGAGCCAGACCCAGTACTTC
CASGQGSQTQYF
>NA|TRBV6-2/TRBV6-3|NA|TRBJ2-7
TGTGCCAGCAGTTTGGCCTTGAGCGTGGGGTACGAGCAGTACTTC
CASSLALSVGYEQYF
>NA|TRBV6-5|NA|TRBJ2-1
TGTGCCAGCAGCGACGGGGACAATGAGCAGTTCTTC
CASSDGDNEQFF
>TRBD2|TRBV5-1|NA|TRBJ2-1
TGCGCCAGCAGCTTGGTTGGTAGCGGGTACAATGAGCAGTTCTTC
CASSLVGSGYNEQFF
>TRBD1|TRBV6-5|NA|TRBJ2-1
TGTGCCAGCAGCCTCACAGGGGGGACCTACAATGAGCAGTTCTTC
CASSLTGGTYNEQFF
>TRBD1|TRBV7-9|NA|TRBJ2-7
TGTGCCAGCAGCGTGGACAGGGGCTTCGAGCAGTACTTC
CASSVDRGFEQYF
>NA|TRBV27|NA|TRBJ1-1
TGTGCCAGCAGTTTAAACCCGCCTGGGCCCACTGAAGCTTTCTTT
CASSLNPPGPTEAFF
>NA|TRBV10-1|NA|TRBJ2-7
TGCGCCAGCAGGAAAATCGCCTACGAGCAGTACTTC
CASRKIAYEQYF
>TRBD2|TRBV9|NA|TRBJ2-2
TGTGCCAGCAGCGTTACCCTGACTAGCGGGGGGGTCGGCACCGGGGAGCTGTTTTTT
CASSVTLTSGGVGTGELFF
>NA|TRBV6-5|few|TRBJ2-1
TGTGCCAGCAGTCTAGGACCATACAATGAGCAGTTCTTC
CASSLGPYNEQFF
>TRBD2|TRBV10-1|NA|TRBJ2-3
TGCGCCAGCTCTCTCCGGACTAGCGGTAGCACAGATACGCAGTATTTT
CASSLRTSGSTDTQYF
>NA|TRBV2|NA|TRBJ2-3
TGTGCCAGCAGTGACTCCGCGGGCACCACAGATACGCAGTATTTT
CASSDSAGTTDTQYF
>NA|TRBV10-3|NA|TRBJ2-3
TGTGCCATCAGTTTCTTCGGAGATACGCAGTATTTT
CAISFFGDTQYF
>NA|TRBV28|few|TRBJ2-3
TGTGCCAGCAGTTTAGGCCTCCTCACAGATACGCAGTATTTT
CASSLGLLTDTQYF
>NA|TRBV5-4|NA|TRBJ2-2
TGTGCCAGCAGCCCGAGGGACACCGGGGAGCTGTTTTTT
CASSPRDTGELFF
>NA|TRBV28|NA|TRBJ1-6
TGTGCCAGCAGTTTCTCGAGACAGGTAGATTCACCCCTCCACTTT
CASSFSRQVDSPLHF
>NA|TRBV3-1/TRBV3-2|NA|TRBJ1-6
TGTGCCAGCAGCCAGACAGGTTCGAATTCACCCCTCCACTTT
CASSQTGSNSPLHF